The T cell receptor (beta chain) under discussion was sequenced for a study of shared clonotypes between healthy human individuals. Overall study findings and caveats: A limitation of the genetic and exposure-history diversity represented arose from few donors.

Deletions cut 3 bases from V and 5 bases from J, with 5 bases between. Looked up from germline, CDR1 is LNHNV and CDR2 is YYDKDF (reference sequence). This CDR3 has 12 amino acids. A remark on this clone: Its antigen is still unknown.

In the naive CD8 group, cells lacked CD45RO and were positively selected for CCR7, so terminally differentiated effector memory CD45RA+ cells were left out. TCRdb's table, derived via immunoSEQ multiplex PCR, lists solely in-frame clones and lacks some. Here the sample spans about 2 million clones, about 95% being singletons. The sequenced material came from naive CD8+ T cells sorted from blood. The J gene is TRBJ1-5, the V gene TRBV15; D call uncertain. This receptor was obtained from a young man in good health. DNA for the CDR3: TGTGCCACCAGCAGCATGGATCAGCCCCAGCATTTT. Translation: CATSSMDQPQHF.